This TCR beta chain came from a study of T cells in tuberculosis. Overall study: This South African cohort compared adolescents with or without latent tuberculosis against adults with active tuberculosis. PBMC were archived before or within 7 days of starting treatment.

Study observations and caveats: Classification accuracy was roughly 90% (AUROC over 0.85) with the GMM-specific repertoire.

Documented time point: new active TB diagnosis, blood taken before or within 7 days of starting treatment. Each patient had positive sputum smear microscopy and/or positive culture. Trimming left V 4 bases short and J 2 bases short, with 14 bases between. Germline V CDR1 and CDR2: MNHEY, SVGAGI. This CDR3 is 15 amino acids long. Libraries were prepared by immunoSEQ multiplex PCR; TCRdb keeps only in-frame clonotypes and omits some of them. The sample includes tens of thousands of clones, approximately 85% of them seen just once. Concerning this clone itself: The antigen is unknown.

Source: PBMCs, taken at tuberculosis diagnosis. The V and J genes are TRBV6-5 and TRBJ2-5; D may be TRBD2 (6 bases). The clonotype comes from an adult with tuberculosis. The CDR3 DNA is TGTGCCAGCAGTTCCGGGAGCTTCATACAAGAGACCCAGTACTTC. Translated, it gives CASSSGSFIQETQYF.